This TCR beta chain was sequenced in a study of monozygotic twins with inflammatory bowel disease. Study conclusions and caveats: Especially with disease activity, IBD patients had fewer clonotypes in common with others than healthy twins did.

Sampling involved one blood draw (less than 2.8 ml) for every donor. About this clonotype: Its antigen is currently unknown.

TCRdb reprocessed the 5' RACE reads; each CDR3 protein has one entry and no DNA is given. The table lists more than 350,000 distinct CDR3 sequences, with around 2.4% in the top ten. CDR1 is ENHRY and CDR2 is SYGVKD in the germline V gene. This CDR3 is 17 amino acids long. The TCR originated in a human donor with ulcerative colitis or Crohn's disease, or a healthy co-twin of an affected twin (not recorded which). The chain combines TRBV10-3 with TRBJ2-1; no DNA is available, so the TRBD1 call from TCRdb remains unchecked. What was sequenced was blood. Here the CDR3 reads CAISETWGTGKRNEQFF.